The following is a T cell receptor beta chain sequence with its context. The antigen is not known. Single viable CD3+CD4+CD8-CD45RO+ cells were sorted as the memory CD4+ T cells. Total CD4+ T cells were enriched by CD4 positive selection. As processed by the authors: Out-of-frame sequences were removed, leaving about 2.2 million distinct TCRbeta sequences. The table came from immunoSEQ multiplex PCR; TCRdb's copy has only in-frame clones and leaves some out. V, J and clone size are taken as reported in that table, and D and trimming were inferred from the DNA itself. The sample has about 80,000 clones; 65% to 85% are singletons. Germline-derived CDR1 and CDR2 are SGHTA and FQGTGA. The CDR3 runs 15 residues. V shed 7 bases, J shed 5 bases, and the junction held 9 bases outside the gene matches. The data originate from a study of memory CD4+ T cells and cytomegalovirus serostatus. Whole-study results and caveats: CD4+ memory repertoires contained about two fifths of the roughly 150 reported CMV TCRbeta sequences.

The chain links TRBV7-3 to TRBJ2-2; 8 bases align to TRBD2. Sequencing input: memory CD4+ T cells from blood. The clonotype was recovered from an adult in good health and CMV-seronegative. CDR3 region: CASTPGLVVTGELFF. CDR3 DNA: TGTGCCAGCACCCCGGGACTAGTAGTTACCGGGGAGCTGTTTTTT.